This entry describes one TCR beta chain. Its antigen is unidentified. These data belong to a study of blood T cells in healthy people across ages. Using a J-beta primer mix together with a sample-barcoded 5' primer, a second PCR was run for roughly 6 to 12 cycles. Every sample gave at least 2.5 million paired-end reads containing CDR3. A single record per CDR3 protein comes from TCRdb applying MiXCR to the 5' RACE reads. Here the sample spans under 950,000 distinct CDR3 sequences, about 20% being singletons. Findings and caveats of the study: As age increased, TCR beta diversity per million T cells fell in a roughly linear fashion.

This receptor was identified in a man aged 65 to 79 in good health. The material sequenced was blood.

CDR3: CSARGGNYGYTF. For the CDR3, the DNA is TGCAGTGCTAGGGGGGGCAACTATGGCTACACCTTC. This sequence joins TRBV20-1 and TRBJ1-2, with a weak D call TRBD1 (6 bases). This CDR3 region has 12 residues. The V gene lost 3 bases and the J gene lost 2 bases, with 7 bases spanning the gap. Germline CDR1 DFQATT, CDR2 SNEGSKA (reference sequence).